This T cell receptor beta chain appears in the sequencing data of a study of blood T cell repertoires in COVID-19. Trimming stripped 6 bases from V and 4 bases from J, with 12 bases between. The V gene's germline CDR1 is KGHSY and CDR2 FQNENV. This CDR3 is built from 13 residues. This clone was observed once. Some clones are missing from TCRdb's copy, which holds only in-frame ones; the method was immunoSEQ multiplex PCR. The table lists approximately 240,000 clones, just over 90% of them singletons. The J gene is TRBJ1-2, the V gene TRBV16, with D possibly matching TRBD1 (6 bases). This receptor was identified in a woman between 18 and 30 years old who had recovered from COVID-19. The source material was PBMCs or T cells enriched from blood (not recorded which). CDR3 DNA: TGTGCCAGCAGTCTGGACAGCGGCTATGGCTACACCTTC. Protein sequence: CASSLDSGYGYTF. The full variable domain, its missing parts supplied by reference TRBV16 and TRBJ1-2, is GEEVAQTPKHLVRGEGQKAKLYCAPIKGHSYVFWYQQVLKNEFKFLISFQNENVFDETGMPKERFSAKCLPNSPCSLEIQATKLEDSAVYFCASSLDSGYGYTFGSGTRLTVV.